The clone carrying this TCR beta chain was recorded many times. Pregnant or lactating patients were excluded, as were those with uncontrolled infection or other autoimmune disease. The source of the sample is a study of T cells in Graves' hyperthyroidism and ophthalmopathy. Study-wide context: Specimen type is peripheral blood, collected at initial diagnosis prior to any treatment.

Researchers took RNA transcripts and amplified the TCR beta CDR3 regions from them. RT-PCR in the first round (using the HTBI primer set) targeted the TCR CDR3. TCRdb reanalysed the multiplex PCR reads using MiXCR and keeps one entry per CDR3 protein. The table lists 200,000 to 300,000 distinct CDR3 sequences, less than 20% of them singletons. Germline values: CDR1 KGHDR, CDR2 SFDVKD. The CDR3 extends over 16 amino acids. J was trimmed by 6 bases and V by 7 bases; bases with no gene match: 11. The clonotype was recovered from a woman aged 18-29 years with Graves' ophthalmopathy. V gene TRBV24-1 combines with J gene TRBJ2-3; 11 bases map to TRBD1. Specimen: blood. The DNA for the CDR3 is TGTGCCACCAGGAACCAACCGGGACAGGGGGAGGATACGCAGTATTTT. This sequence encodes CATRNQPGQGEDTQYF.